This T cell receptor beta chain was documented in a study of lung T cells in sarcoidosis with Löfgren's syndrome. Study-wide findings and caveats: The most expanded V genes in Löfgren's patients were reportedly TRAV12-1 and TRBV2.

The CDR3 extends over 15 amino acids. The V end was cut by 4 bases, the J end by 7 bases, with 14 bases between. Germline V gives CDR1 SGHAT, CDR2 FQNNGV. TCRdb passed the reads through MiXCR, listing each CDR3 protein once. The sample comprises some 21,000 distinct CDR3 sequences, approximately 22% of which are singletons, and approximately 0.76% rests with the top ten. Comments on this clonotype: Antigen: not known.

The sequenced sample was CD4+ T cells from bronchoalveolar lavage. The TCR originated in a human donor with sarcoidosis (Löfgren's syndrome or another form), or a control subject (not recorded which). The chain combines TRBV11-2 with TRBJ1-6; D ambiguous. The CDR3, as DNA: TGTGCCAGCAGCTCGATCCGGGCCTCGAATTCACCCCTCCACTTT. This encodes CASSSIRASNSPLHF.